One and the same sample provided the 23 T cell receptor beta chains below, sequenced in a study of blood T cell repertoires in COVID-19. Profiled with immunoSEQ multiplex PCR; TCRdb holds only in-frame clones, not every one. The table has about half a million clones, roughly 88% seen once. Material: peripheral blood. The receptors derive from a human donor in a cohort sampled during active COVID-19.

This sequence joins TRBV30 and TRBJ2-1, with 9 bases matching TRBD2. CDR3 length: 16 residues. CDR1 is GTSNPN and CDR2 is SVGIG in the germline V gene (reference sequence). Unmatched junction bases numbered 10, after V lost 2 bases and J lost 5 bases. The CDR3 DNA sequence: TGTGCCTGGAGTTACCTAGCGGGACAGCGGAACAATGAGCAGTTCTTC. This translates into CAWSYLAGQRNNEQFF.

Only a few counts were recorded for this clone. The genes are TRBV10-3 and TRBJ2-2, with 7 bases fitting TRBD1. J lost 2 bases, V lost 7 bases, and 7 bases had no gene match. CDR3 length: 15 residues. Germline V gene data show CDR1 as ENHRY and CDR2 as SYGVKD. The CDR3 region is CAITPGQPNTGELFF. The DNA of the CDR3 is TGTGCCATCACCCCGGGACAGCCTAACACCGGGGAGCTGTTTTTT.

This rearrangement joins TRBV5-4 to TRBJ1-1; D may be TRBD1 (6 bases). V was cut by 3 bases and J by 1 base, with 13 bases left in between. This CDR3 has 15 residues. CDR1 is SGHNT, CDR2 YYREEE, per germline (reference sequence). The CDR3 is CASSSRDTWNTEAFF. The CDR3 DNA reads TGTGCCAGCAGCTCACGGGACACCTGGAACACTGAAGCTTTCTTT.

This clone was detected only once. V gene TRBV7-3 combines with J gene TRBJ2-1, with 9 bases identical to TRBD2. After removal of 0 bases from V and 6 bases from J, the junction contained 6 bases not matched to a gene. There are 16 residues in the CDR3. Germline V CDR1 and CDR2: SGHTA, FQGTGA. In DNA form, the CDR3 reads TGTGCCAGCAGCTTAACGGGGGGACTAGCCGTCAATGAGCAGTTCTTC. The encoded protein is CASSLTGGLAVNEQFF.

V is TRBV28 and J is TRBJ2-5; the match to TRBD2 covers 8 bases. The V gene end was trimmed by 8 bases and the J gene end by 4 bases; junction bases not matched to a gene: 9. The CDR3 consists of 14 residues. CDR1 is MDHEN and CDR2 is SYDVKM in the germline V gene. The chain's CDR3 is CASVKSAGAETQYF. Written as DNA, the CDR3 is TGTGCCAGCGTAAAGTCAGCGGGAGCAGAGACCCAGTACTTC.

The chain uses TRBV3-1 (or the pseudogene TRBV3-2) and TRBJ2-3, with D perhaps TRBD2 (5 bases). Deletions cut 1 base from V and 4 bases from J, with 12 bases between. CDR1 LGHDT and CDR2 YNNKEL come from the germline V gene (reference sequence). The CDR3 has 15 residues. The CDR3 protein is CASSQADRGADTQYF. The CDR3 DNA is TGTGCCAGCAGCCAAGCCGATCGGGGTGCAGATACGCAGTATTTT.

The sample holds one count of this clone. V is TRBV7-3 and J is TRBJ1-2; 12 nucleotides agree with TRBD1. The CDR3 has 16 amino acids. Looked up from germline, CDR1 is SGHTA and CDR2 is FQGTGA. V dropped 1 base and J dropped 8; count of bases not matched to a gene: 8. This CDR3 is CASSLSPGTGGSGYTF. In DNA, the CDR3 is TGTGCCAGCAGCTTAAGCCCCGGGACAGGGGGCTCCGGCTACACCTTC.

Only a few counts were recorded for this clone. The CDR3 DNA reads as TGTGCCAGCAGTCCAAGGACTAGCGGGCTTGAGCAGTTCTTC. This codes for CASSPRTSGLEQFF. J is TRBJ2-1 and V is TRBV2; the match to TRBD2 covers 11 bases. Germline trimming cut 5 bases from V and 9 bases from J; bases unmatched to any gene: 6. The CDR3 spans 14 residues. Per germline, CDR1 SNHLY and CDR2 FYNNEI.

V is TRBV9 and J is TRBJ2-3; 9 nucleotides align to TRBD2. The germline V gene encodes CDR1 SGDLS and CDR2 YYNGEE. The trim removed 2 bases at V and 6 bases at J, leaving 7 bases unmatched. CDR3 length: 15 residues. CDR3 in DNA: TGTGCCAGCAGCGTGGGAATAGCGGGAGTCGATACGCAGTATTTT. Protein product: CASSVGIAGVDTQYF.

J is TRBJ2-3 and V is TRBV4-3; 8 bases agree with TRBD1. Germline-derived CDR1 and CDR2 are LGHNA and YSLEER. The V gene end was trimmed by 5 bases and the J gene end by 5 bases; junction bases not matched to a gene: 3. This CDR3 spans 13 amino acids. CDR3 in amino acids: CASSATGGDTQYF. CDR3 sequence (DNA): TGCGCCAGCAGCGCCACAGGGGGAGATACGCAGTATTTT.

This sequence joins TRBV14 and TRBJ2-6, with D maybe TRBD2 (5 bases). With 5 bases removed from V and 1 base from J, the gap between germline ends came to 18 bases. There are 18 residues in the CDR3. Looked up from germline, CDR1 is SGHDN and CDR2 is FVKESK. The CDR3: CASSGRTPRPSGANVLTF. CDR3 sequence (DNA): TGTGCCAGCAGCGGGCGGACTCCCAGACCTTCTGGGGCCAACGTCCTGACTTTC.

J is TRBJ2-3 and V is TRBV15; D is unresolved. The CDR3 is 12 amino acids. V dropped 5 bases and J dropped 2 bases, with 5 bases sitting between them. Per germline, CDR1 LNHNV and CDR2 YYDKDF (reference sequence). The CDR3 sequence: CATSGLTDTQYF. The CDR3 bases are TGTGCCACCAGCGGCCTCACAGATACGCAGTATTTT.

This chain's CDR3 is CASSLGQGEKLFF. The CDR3 DNA follows: TGTGCCAGCAGCCTTGGACAGGGGGAAAAACTGTTTTTT. The chain joins TRBV9 to TRBJ1-4, with TRBD1 matching 9 bases. The CDR3 contains 13 residues. The germline CDR1 and CDR2 sequences are SGDLS and YYNGEE. The trim removed 4 bases at V and 8 bases at J, leaving 3 bases unmatched.

This rearrangement joins TRBV7-2 to TRBJ2-7; 7 bases map to TRBD2. Germline V gene data show CDR1 as SGHTA and CDR2 as FQGNSA. With 10 bases clipped from V and 0 bases from J, the junction kept 6 bases outside the gene matches. The CDR3 sequence is 13 residues long. The CDR3 coding sequence is TGTGCCACAAGCGCGGGGGTCTCCTACGAGCAGTACTTC. Its protein product is CATSAGVSYEQYF.

The gene calls are TRBV30 and TRBJ2-1; a possible D gene is TRBD2 (6 bases). Trimming left V 8 bases short and J 8 bases short, with 13 bases between. CDR1 and CDR2 (germline): GTSNPN, SVGIG (reference sequence). This CDR3 spans 11 amino acids. CDR3 residues: CAGAGRDEQFF. The CDR3 nucleotides are TGTGCCGGAGCGGGTCGCGATGAGCAGTTCTTC.

The V and J genes are TRBV12-3 or TRBV12-4 and TRBJ1-1; D unclear. Trimming removed 7 bases from V and 3 bases from J, with 12 bases in between. CDR3 length: 13 amino acids. CDR3 bases: TGTGCCAGCACCGTTGGGGAGTACACTGAAGCTTTCTTT. This sequence encodes CASTVGEYTEAFF.

The chain joins TRBV7-2 to TRBJ1-4; no clear D gene. The V gene's germline CDR1 is SGHTA and CDR2 FQGNSA. With 1 base removed from V and 8 bases from J, the gap between germline ends came to 8 bases. The CDR3 has 13 residues. Written as DNA, the CDR3 is TGTGCCAGCAGCTTAGACCCGAGAGAAAAACTGTTTTTT. Its translation: CASSLDPREKLFF.

The CDR3 nucleotides are TGCAGCGTTGAGGGACTAGGTGCCTACGAGCAGTACTTC. Translated: CSVEGLGAYEQYF. The chain combines TRBV29-1 with TRBJ2-7; TRBD2 matches 8 bases. V lost 3 bases, J lost 2 bases, and 3 bases stayed unmatched. CDR1 is SQVTM and CDR2 is ANQGSEA in the germline V gene. CDR3 length: 13 amino acids.

This chain connects TRBV5-1 to TRBJ1-1; no definite D call. Looked up from germline, CDR1 is SGHRS and CDR2 is YFSETQ. CDR3 size: 14 residues. V lost 3 bases and J 1 base, leaving 10 bases between the germline ends. The CDR3 nucleotides read TGCGCCAGCAGCTCCCTAAGACAGAACACTGAAGCTTTCTTT. Its translation is CASSSLRQNTEAFF.

A word on this clone: The junction and the germline gene differ at one end; a read error may be behind it. The chain is built from TRBV5-1 and TRBJ2-3; 13 positions agree with TRBD2. The CDR3 sequence is 16 residues long. Germline CDR1 reads SGHRS; CDR2 reads YFSETQ. The CDR3 sequence is CASSSWTSGGTDTQYF. The CDR3 bases are TGCGCCAGCAGCTCGTGGACTAGCGGGGGCACGGATACGCAGTATTTT.

The chain employs TRBV23-1 and TRBJ2-7; 12 bases are a match to TRBD2. TRBV23-1 is labeled an ORF, and its function is uncertain. J lost 7 bases, V lost 4 bases, and 11 bases had no gene match. The CDR3 is 16 residues long. This CDR3 is CASSPTLAGGPGEQYF. CDR3 in DNA: TGCGCCAGCAGTCCTACTCTAGCGGGAGGGCCGGGAGAGCAGTACTTC.

This chain uses TRBV30 with TRBJ1-5, with 9 nucleotides matching TRBD1. The trim removed 2 bases at V and 4 bases at J, leaving 3 bases unmatched. Germline V lookup: CDR1 GTSNPN, CDR2 SVGIG (reference sequence). This CDR3 contains 14 residues. Here the CDR3 reads CAWSPGTGNQPQHF. The CDR3 region has the DNA TGTGCCTGGAGTCCCGGGACAGGGAATCAGCCCCAGCATTTT.

In its sample, this clone was seen a few times. This chain uses TRBV7-2 with TRBJ1-2, with 9 bases identical to TRBD1. Unmatched junction bases numbered 4, after V lost 5 bases and J lost 6 bases. The CDR3 is 13 residues long. The germline gives CDR1 SGHTA, CDR2 FQGNSA. The CDR3 sequence: CASSNRDRDGYTF. The DNA of the CDR3 is TGTGCCAGCAGCAACCGGGACAGGGATGGCTACACCTTC.